Listed below are T cell receptor beta chains from one sample, sequenced in a study of cytomegalovirus exposure and HLA in healthy donors. Produced via immunoSEQ multiplex PCR; TCRdb's table is partial and in-frame only. There are roughly 100,000 clones in the sample; under 85% occur only once, and 3% to 4% lies in the top ten. Sequencing input: PBMCs. All receptors derive from a female donor in good health and CMV-seropositive. Both conserved end residues are part of each CDR3. Each record gives: clone size, J gene, D gene, V gene, CDR3 DNA, CDR3 protein. The D gene is left open where the match is weak. A row's size may be missing; if present it is once, few, many or a size class.

abundance: NA
j_gene: TRBJ2-3
d_gene: NA
v_gene: TRBV5-6
CDR3nt: TGTGCCAGCAGCAGAAGCCTCACAGATACGCAGTATTTT
CDR3aa: CASSRSLTDTQYF

abundance: NA
j_gene: TRBJ1-5
d_gene: TRBD1
v_gene: TRBV4-2
CDR3nt: TGTGCCAGCAGCCAAGACTTATCCGGGACAGGGGTACAGCCCCAGCATTTT
CDR3aa: CASSQDLSGTGVQPQHF

abundance: NA
j_gene: TRBJ1-1
d_gene: NA
v_gene: TRBV2
CDR3nt: TGTGCCAGCAGTGAGGGGCAGGAGTTGAACACTGAAGCTTTCTTT
CDR3aa: CASSEGQELNTEAFF

abundance: NA
j_gene: TRBJ1-5
d_gene: TRBD1
v_gene: TRBV7-6
CDR3nt: TGTGCCAGCAGCTTAGAGAGGTCGACAGGGGCGAATAGCAATCAGCCCCAGCATTTT
CDR3aa: CASSLERSTGANSNQPQHF

abundance: NA
j_gene: TRBJ2-7
d_gene: TRBD1
v_gene: TRBV6-1
CDR3nt: TGTGCCAGCAGTGTAGTCGGACAGGGTTACGAGCAGTACTTC
CDR3aa: CASSVVGQGYEQYF

abundance: NA
j_gene: TRBJ2-7
d_gene: TRBD1
v_gene: TRBV28
CDR3nt: TGTGCCAGCAGTCCTGGACAGGGAGACTCCTACGAGCAGTACTTC
CDR3aa: CASSPGQGDSYEQYF

abundance: once
j_gene: TRBJ2-5
d_gene: TRBD2
v_gene: TRBV7-2
CDR3nt: TGTGCCAGCAGCTTAGCCCCTAGCGGATCACAAGAGACCCAGTACTTC
CDR3aa: CASSLAPSGSQETQYF

abundance: NA
j_gene: TRBJ1-1
d_gene: NA
v_gene: TRBV19
CDR3nt: TGTGCCAGTAGTATGGGGCAGATGAACACTGAAGCTTTCTTT
CDR3aa: CASSMGQMNTEAFF

abundance: NA
j_gene: TRBJ1-4
d_gene: TRBD1
v_gene: TRBV19
CDR3nt: TGTGCCAGTAGAAACCGGGGACAGGGCGATGGTGAAAAACTGTTTTTT
CDR3aa: CASRNRGQGDGEKLFF

abundance: NA
j_gene: TRBJ1-2
d_gene: TRBD1
v_gene: TRBV19
CDR3nt: TGTGCCAGTAGTGTCGACAGGGAAAATGGCTACACCTTC
CDR3aa: CASSVDRENGYTF

abundance: once
j_gene: TRBJ2-1
d_gene: TRBD2
v_gene: TRBV15
CDR3nt: TGTGCCACCAGCGACAGACTAGCCGGTTCCTACAATGAGCAGTTCTTC
CDR3aa: CATSDRLAGSYNEQFF

abundance: NA
j_gene: TRBJ1-1
d_gene: NA
v_gene: TRBV9
CDR3nt: TGTGCCAGCAGCGCCGAACTCGGGAACACTGAAGCTTTCTTT
CDR3aa: CASSAELGNTEAFF

abundance: few
j_gene: TRBJ2-3
d_gene: TRBD1
v_gene: TRBV27
CDR3nt: TGTGCCAGCAGGGACAGGCCGAACCCCATTACTAGCACAGATACGCAGTATTTT
CDR3aa: CASRDRPNPITSTDTQYF

abundance: NA
j_gene: TRBJ2-7
d_gene: NA
v_gene: TRBV12-5
CDR3nt: TGTGCTAGTGGTTTGGTACTTTTGGGCCCCTACGAGCAGTACTTC
CDR3aa: CASGLVLLGPYEQYF

abundance: NA
j_gene: TRBJ2-1
d_gene: NA
v_gene: TRBV5-4
CDR3nt: TGTGCCAGCAGCTCGAGGGGTGTGGGAGGCAATGAGCAGTTCTTC
CDR3aa: CASSSRGVGGNEQFF

abundance: NA
j_gene: TRBJ2-2
d_gene: NA
v_gene: TRBV5-4
CDR3nt: TGTGCCAGCAGCTTCGCCACTAAACCCACCGGGGAGCTGTTTTTT
CDR3aa: CASSFATKPTGELFF

abundance: once
j_gene: TRBJ1-4
d_gene: NA
v_gene: TRBV5-6
CDR3nt: TGTGCCAGCAGCTTCCTGAATGAAAAACTGTTTTTT
CDR3aa: CASSFLNEKLFF

abundance: few
j_gene: TRBJ2-7
d_gene: NA
v_gene: TRBV4-1
CDR3nt: TGCGCCAGCAGCCAAGAGAATAGCTATTACGAGCAGTACTTC
CDR3aa: CASSQENSYYEQYF

abundance: NA
j_gene: TRBJ2-7
d_gene: TRBD2
v_gene: TRBV11-2
CDR3nt: TGTGCCAGCAGCTTATTTAGCGGGGAGGTTCCCTACGAGCAGTACTTC
CDR3aa: CASSLFSGEVPYEQYF

abundance: NA
j_gene: TRBJ2-2
d_gene: NA
v_gene: TRBV27
CDR3nt: TGTGCCAGCAGCCATGGGCCCGGGGAGCTGTTTTTT
CDR3aa: CASSHGPGELFF

abundance: NA
j_gene: TRBJ2-2
d_gene: TRBD1
v_gene: TRBV19
CDR3nt: TGTGCCAGTAGCGTTGACAGGGGCCCTCTCGACGGGGAGCTGTTTTTT
CDR3aa: CASSVDRGPLDGELFF

abundance: few
j_gene: TRBJ2-6
d_gene: NA
v_gene: TRBV19
CDR3nt: TGTGCCAGTAGTATAGACCGGTCTGGGGCCAACGTCCTGACTTTC
CDR3aa: CASSIDRSGANVLTF

abundance: NA
j_gene: TRBJ2-6
d_gene: NA
v_gene: TRBV29-1
CDR3nt: TGCAGCGTTGTCGGGACAACCAGCTCTGGGGCCAACGTCCTGACTTTC
CDR3aa: CSVVGTTSSGANVLTF

abundance: NA
j_gene: TRBJ2-1
d_gene: TRBD2
v_gene: TRBV5-6
CDR3nt: TGTGCCAGCAGCTTGCTTACGGGAGGCCTTTACAATGAGCAGTTCTTC
CDR3aa: CASSLLTGGLYNEQFF

abundance: NA
j_gene: TRBJ1-5
d_gene: NA
v_gene: TRBV2
CDR3nt: TGTGCCAGCATCGGGAGGGGCAATTCTCAGCCCCAGCATTTT
CDR3aa: CASIGRGNSQPQHF

abundance: NA
j_gene: TRBJ2-7
d_gene: NA
v_gene: TRBV6-5
CDR3nt: TGTGCCAGCAGTCTCATGGACAACGAATTATACGAGCAGTACTTC
CDR3aa: CASSLMDNELYEQYF

abundance: NA
j_gene: TRBJ2-5
d_gene: NA
v_gene: TRBV29-1
CDR3nt: TGCAGCGTTGAGGCTGGTTCGGAGACCCAGTACTTC
CDR3aa: CSVEAGSETQYF

abundance: NA
j_gene: TRBJ1-2
d_gene: TRBD1
v_gene: TRBV5-6
CDR3nt: TGTGCCAGTGGGCAGGGGGGTTTTGGCTACACCTTC
CDR3aa: CASGQGGFGYTF

abundance: once
j_gene: TRBJ2-2
d_gene: TRBD1
v_gene: TRBV2
CDR3nt: TGTGCCAGCAGTGACAGGGGGCCGGCGGGTACCGGGGAGCTGTTTTTT
CDR3aa: CASSDRGPAGTGELFF

abundance: NA
j_gene: TRBJ2-7
d_gene: NA
v_gene: TRBV15
CDR3nt: TGTGCCACCAGCAGAGATCAGGGGAAAGGGTACGAGCAGTACTTC
CDR3aa: CATSRDQGKGYEQYF

abundance: NA
j_gene: TRBJ1-5
d_gene: NA
v_gene: TRBV10-3
CDR3nt: TGTGCCATCAGTGACATCCTAGAGCCCCAGCATTTT
CDR3aa: CAISDILEPQHF

abundance: NA
j_gene: TRBJ1-3
d_gene: NA
v_gene: TRBV5-1
CDR3nt: TGCGCCAGCAGCTTGGGAGAGGATACTGGAAACACCATATATTTT
CDR3aa: CASSLGEDTGNTIYF

abundance: NA
j_gene: TRBJ1-5
d_gene: NA
v_gene: TRBV14
CDR3nt: TGTGCCAGCAGCCAAGGCAGGGATAGCAATCAGCCCCAGCATTTT
CDR3aa: CASSQGRDSNQPQHF

abundance: NA
j_gene: TRBJ1-1
d_gene: TRBD1
v_gene: TRBV5-6
CDR3nt: TGTGCCAGCAGCCATCCGGGACAGGGACGCCCTGAAGCTTTCTTT
CDR3aa: CASSHPGQGRPEAFF

abundance: NA
j_gene: TRBJ2-3
d_gene: TRBD1
v_gene: TRBV6-5
CDR3nt: TGTGCCAGCAGTTACTGGGGGACAGGGGGAGATACGCAGTATTTT
CDR3aa: CASSYWGTGGDTQYF

abundance: NA
j_gene: TRBJ2-7
d_gene: NA
v_gene: TRBV6-5
CDR3nt: TGTGCCAGCCTGAGGCGGGGCTCCTACGAGCAGTACTTC
CDR3aa: CASLRRGSYEQYF

abundance: few
j_gene: TRBJ2-7
d_gene: NA
v_gene: TRBV19
CDR3nt: TGTGCCAGTAGTAGGGGACAAAGGACCTTCTACGAGCAGTACTTC
CDR3aa: CASSRGQRTFYEQYF

abundance: few
j_gene: TRBJ2-3
d_gene: NA
v_gene: TRBV2
CDR3nt: TGTGCCAGCAGTGAAAATTCTTTGTCTATCACAGATACGCAGTATTTT
CDR3aa: CASSENSLSITDTQYF

abundance: NA
j_gene: TRBJ2-1
d_gene: TRBD2
v_gene: TRBV29-1
CDR3nt: TGCAGCGGGACAAGACTAGCGGGTGGTAATGAGCAGTTCTTC
CDR3aa: CSGTRLAGGNEQFF

abundance: NA
j_gene: TRBJ2-3
d_gene: NA
v_gene: TRBV4-2
CDR3nt: TGTGCCAGCAGCCAAGATAGGGGGACCACAGATACGCAGTATTTT
CDR3aa: CASSQDRGTTDTQYF

abundance: NA
j_gene: TRBJ1-2
d_gene: TRBD1
v_gene: TRBV5-6
CDR3nt: TGTGCCAGCAGCGAAACCCGACAGGGTACCTATGGCTACACCTTC
CDR3aa: CASSETRQGTYGYTF

abundance: NA
j_gene: TRBJ1-5
d_gene: NA
v_gene: TRBV6-6
CDR3nt: TGTGCCAGCAACCCGAGACAGACTAGTCTGCCCCAGCATTTT
CDR3aa: CASNPRQTSLPQHF

abundance: NA
j_gene: TRBJ2-7
d_gene: TRBD2
v_gene: TRBV19
CDR3nt: TGTGCCAGTAGTATCCTAGCGGGGGGCGTGTACGAGCAGTACTTC
CDR3aa: CASSILAGGVYEQYF

abundance: NA
j_gene: TRBJ1-1
d_gene: NA
v_gene: TRBV7-6
CDR3nt: TGTGCCAGCAGCTTGACAGAATATTATGAAGCTTTCTTT
CDR3aa: CASSLTEYYEAFF

abundance: NA
j_gene: TRBJ2-7
d_gene: NA
v_gene: TRBV7-6
CDR3nt: TGTGCCAGCAGCTTAGCAATAGGGGGTGGCGAGCAGTACTTC
CDR3aa: CASSLAIGGGEQYF

abundance: few
j_gene: TRBJ1-4
d_gene: TRBD1
v_gene: TRBV6-5
CDR3nt: TGTGCCAGCAGTTACTGGGCAGGGGGCGGGAATGAAAAACTGTTTTTT
CDR3aa: CASSYWAGGGNEKLFF

abundance: NA
j_gene: TRBJ2-1
d_gene: NA
v_gene: TRBV5-1
CDR3nt: TGCGCCAGCAGCTTGGAGGGGGGGCCCTACAATGAGCAGTTCTTC
CDR3aa: CASSLEGGPYNEQFF

abundance: NA
j_gene: TRBJ1-2
d_gene: TRBD1
v_gene: TRBV10-3
CDR3nt: TGTGCCATCAGTGAGGGGACAGACAACTATGGCTACACCTTC
CDR3aa: CAISEGTDNYGYTF

abundance: NA
j_gene: TRBJ2-5
d_gene: NA
v_gene: TRBV4-1
CDR3nt: TGCGCCAGCAGCCAGCGCAGGGGCGAAGAGACCCAGTACTTC
CDR3aa: CASSQRRGEETQYF

abundance: NA
j_gene: TRBJ2-5
d_gene: NA
v_gene: TRBV2
CDR3nt: TGTGCCAGCAGGGTGGGCCAACGGGAGACCCAGTACTTC
CDR3aa: CASRVGQRETQYF

abundance: NA
j_gene: TRBJ2-1
d_gene: NA
v_gene: TRBV5-1
CDR3nt: TGCGCCAGCAGCTTGCCAGGGAATGAGCAGTTCTTC
CDR3aa: CASSLPGNEQFF

abundance: NA
j_gene: TRBJ2-5
d_gene: NA
v_gene: TRBV7-6
CDR3nt: TGTGCCAGCAGCTTAGACGGGGGACAAGAGACCCAGTACTTC
CDR3aa: CASSLDGGQETQYF

abundance: NA
j_gene: TRBJ2-3
d_gene: NA
v_gene: TRBV5-6
CDR3nt: TGTGCCAGCAGCTTGGCCTCGAGGTTTAGGGGGTCAGATACGCAGTATTTT
CDR3aa: CASSLASRFRGSDTQYF

abundance: NA
j_gene: TRBJ1-1
d_gene: NA
v_gene: TRBV6-1
CDR3nt: TGTGCCAGCAGTCCCGGGGGATGGGGCACTGAAGCTTTCTTT
CDR3aa: CASSPGGWGTEAFF

abundance: NA
j_gene: TRBJ2-3
d_gene: TRBD2
v_gene: TRBV15
CDR3nt: TGTGCCACCAGCAGAGCGTCACTAGCGGGAGTCCCAGATACGCAGTATTTT
CDR3aa: CATSRASLAGVPDTQYF

abundance: NA
j_gene: TRBJ2-5
d_gene: TRBD1
v_gene: TRBV6-5
CDR3nt: TGTGCCAGCAGAGTCATAGGGGGCGCCAAGACCCAGTACTTC
CDR3aa: CASRVIGGAKTQYF

abundance: NA
j_gene: TRBJ1-1
d_gene: NA
v_gene: TRBV29-1
CDR3nt: TGCAGCGTTAGGGACAAATCGAACACTGAAGCTTTCTTT
CDR3aa: CSVRDKSNTEAFF

abundance: NA
j_gene: TRBJ2-1
d_gene: TRBD2
v_gene: TRBV6-6
CDR3nt: TGTGCCAGCAGTTATCCACTAGCGGGGTACAATGAGCAGTTCTTC
CDR3aa: CASSYPLAGYNEQFF

abundance: NA
j_gene: TRBJ1-1
d_gene: TRBD1
v_gene: TRBV7-2
CDR3nt: TGTGCCAGCAGCCTTCCGGGACAGGGTGCTTTCTTT
CDR3aa: CASSLPGQGAFF